The sequence of this TCR beta chain was determined in a study of blood T cell dynamics during melanoma immunotherapy. Across the whole study: Patients with metastatic melanoma got pembrolizumab or nivolumab-ipilimumab as first-line care.

Stated time point: pre-treatment baseline. Sample share makes this clone medium-sized. Generated by immunoSEQ multiplex PCR, the TCRdb table keeps only in-frame clones and is missing some. The sample carries fewer than 11,000 clones, roughly nine tenths recorded once. CDR1 SNHLY and CDR2 FYNNEI come from the germline V gene. This CDR3 is built from 15 residues. Losses at the gene ends were 5 bases for V and 4 bases for J; bases not matched to a gene: 3. The sequence was obtained from a human donor with melanoma. The specimen comprised blood, sampled from a patient treated with checkpoint blockade. V is TRBV2 and J is TRBJ2-2; 11 bases are a match to TRBD1. CDR3 DNA: TGTGCCAGCAGTCCGGGACAGGGGGGCACCGGGGAGCTGTTTTTT. Translated, it gives CASSPGQGGTGELFF.